These 19 T cell receptor beta chains share one sample of origin, sequenced in a study of cytomegalovirus exposure and HLA in healthy donors. The PCR used 60 Vbeta and 13 Jbeta primers. Some clones are missing from TCRdb's copy, which holds only in-frame ones; the method was immunoSEQ multiplex PCR. The sample contains about 100,000 clones, around 75% of which appear only once. Input material: PBMCs. The origin of the receptors is a male donor in good health and CMV-seropositive.

The V and J genes are TRBV18 and TRBJ1-2; D call uncertain. Deletions cut 4 bases from V and 5 bases from J, with 17 bases between. The V gene's germline CDR1 is KGHSH and CDR2 LQKENI. CDR3 length equals 15 residues. The CDR3 DNA follows: TGTGCCAGCTCACGCCGCGCGCCGGGAGCATATGGCTACACCTTC. Protein sequence: CASSRRAPGAYGYTF.

CDR3 DNA: TGCGCCAGCAGCCAAGAACAGTACGATTCACCCCTCCACTTT. This sequence encodes CASSQEQYDSPLHF. This chain joins TRBV4-3 and TRBJ1-6; no definite D call. Trimming stripped 0 bases from V and 8 bases from J, with 8 bases between. The CDR3 totals 14 residues. Per germline, CDR1 LGHNA and CDR2 YSLEER.

The rearrangement links TRBV7-6 to TRBJ2-5; the D is unclear. This CDR3 is built from 11 residues. Germline V lookup: CDR1 SGHVS, CDR2 FNYEAQ. Trimming cost V 5 bases and J 3 bases, with 4 bases left between them. CDR3 residues: CASSVKETQYF. The CDR3 DNA reads as TGTGCCAGCAGCGTAAAAGAGACCCAGTACTTC.

This chain connects TRBV7-9 to TRBJ2-7; tentatively, D is TRBD2 (7 bases). From germline, CDR1 is SEHNR and CDR2 FQNEAQ (reference sequence). The V end was cut by 5 bases, the J end by 3 bases, with 17 bases between. The CDR3 sequence is 15 residues long. DNA of the CDR3: TGTGCCAGCAGCGCGACCGCGGGGGCAGACTACGAGCAGTACTTC. This codes for CASSATAGADYEQYF.

The chain has TRBV29-1 and TRBJ1-3; D not certain. The CDR3 contains 12 residues. Trimming left V 2 bases short and J 0 bases short, with 2 bases between. CDR1 and CDR2 (germline): SQVTM, ANQGSEA. For the CDR3, the DNA is TGCAGCGTTGAATACTCTGGAAACACCATATATTTT. The encoded protein is CSVEYSGNTIYF. Looking up the rest from reference TRBV29-1 and TRBJ1-3 gives the full variable domain: SAVISQKPSRDICQRGTSLTIQCQVDSQVTMMFWYRQQPGQSLTLIATANQGSEATYESGFVIDKFPISRPNLTFSTLTVSNMSPEDSSIYLCSVEYSGNTIYFGEGSWLTVV.

The chain uses TRBV4-2 and TRBJ1-4, with TRBD1 as a possible D gene (6 bases). Germline V gene sequence: CDR1 LGHNA, CDR2 YNFKEQ. Trimming shortened V by 0 bases and J by 8 bases, and 10 bases separated the two germline ends. The CDR3 has 14 amino acids. CDR3 coding DNA: TGTGCCAGCAGCCAAGACTGGGGGCCAGAAAAACTGTTTTTT. Residues: CASSQDWGPEKLFF.

The V gene is TRBV5-1, the J gene TRBJ1-6; 8 nucleotides match TRBD1. CDR3 size: 16 residues. The germline CDR1 and CDR2 sequences are SGHRS and YFSETQ. Unmatched junction bases numbered 8, after V lost 4 bases and J lost 5 bases. In nucleotides, the CDR3 is TGCGCCAGCAGCGTGACTTCGGGACAGGATAATTCACCCCTCCACTTT. Translation gives CASSVTSGQDNSPLHF. The full variable domain, completed using reference TRBV5-1 and TRBJ1-6, is KAGVTQTPRYLIKTRGQQVTLSCSPISGHRSVSWYQQTPGQGLQFLFEYFSETQRNKGNFPGRFSGRQFSNSRSEMNVSTLELGDSALYLCASSVTSGQDNSPLHFGNGTRLTVT.

The chain joins TRBV30 to TRBJ2-7, with 7 bases aligning to TRBD1. The CDR3 sequence is 12 residues long. Germline CDR1 GTSNPN, CDR2 SVGIG (reference sequence). V trimming: 1 base; J trimming: 4 bases; junction bases outside the gene matches: 1. CDR3 amino acids: CAWSGTGYEQYF. CDR3 bases: TGTGCCTGGAGTGGGACAGGATACGAGCAGTACTTC.

The J gene is TRBJ1-6, the V gene TRBV5-1, with D perhaps matching TRBD1 (6 bases). This CDR3 contains 14 residues. The V and J ends lost 4 bases and 5 bases respectively, with 10 bases between them. The germline gives CDR1 SGHRS, CDR2 YFSETQ. The CDR3 spells CASSRTGNNSPLHF. DNA for the CDR3: TGCGCCAGCAGCCGCACAGGGAATAATTCACCCCTCCACTTT.

This chain joins TRBV11-3 and TRBJ2-3, with no clear D. With 5 bases removed from V and 4 bases from J, the gap between germline ends came to 7 bases. In germline, CDR1 is SGHNT, CDR2 YENEEA. The CDR3 length is 12 residues. The CDR3 DNA is TGTGCCAGCAGCGAGAACCCAGATACGCAGTATTTT. Translation: CASSENPDTQYF.

In this sample, this clone turned up once. The chain has TRBV19 and TRBJ1-2, with D unclear. V was pared by 3 bases and J by 5 bases, with 13 bases between. The CDR3 has 14 residues. The germline V gene has CDR1 LNHDA and CDR2 SQIVND (reference sequence). CDR3 residues: CASSIITDTYGYTF. CDR3 DNA: TGTGCCAGTAGTATCATTACAGACACTTATGGCTACACCTTC.

This clone was seen only once. The chain links TRBV19 to TRBJ2-7; 7 bases are shared with TRBD2. The germline V gene encodes CDR1 LNHDA and CDR2 SQIVND (reference sequence). This CDR3 is built from 14 residues. The V gene end was trimmed by 8 bases and the J gene end by 1 base; junction bases not matched to a gene: 8. In DNA, the CDR3 is TGTGCCAGTCAGGGAGGGCAGGGATCCTACGAGCAGTACTTC. Protein: CASQGGQGSYEQYF.

V usage is TRBV25-1 and J usage is TRBJ2-5; 10 nucleotides align to TRBD1. This CDR3 contains 17 residues. Germline assignment: CDR1 MGHDK and CDR2 SYGVNS. The V and J ends lost 2 bases and 5 bases, in that order; junction bases with no gene match: 11. CDR3 region: CASSEGEGDRGRETQYF. The DNA of the CDR3 is TGTGCCAGCAGTGAAGGGGAGGGGGACAGGGGTAGGGAGACCCAGTACTTC.

This clone was counted only a few times. The chain couples TRBV4-2 to TRBJ2-7; TRBD1 agrees at 7 bases. CDR1 LGHNA and CDR2 YNFKEQ come from the germline V gene. J lost 2 bases, V lost 3 bases, and 10 bases had no gene match. The CDR3 consists of 16 residues. In DNA form, the CDR3 reads TGTGCCAGCAGCCAGACCTCTTCACAGGGGCCCTACGAGCAGTACTTC. It translates to CASSQTSSQGPYEQYF.

V gene TRBV5-1 combines with J gene TRBJ2-2, with 8 bases aligning to TRBD2. V trimming: 4 bases; J trimming: 8 bases; junction bases outside the gene matches: 7. The V gene's germline CDR1 is SGHRS and CDR2 YFSETQ. CDR3 length: 14 residues. The CDR3 DNA is TGCGCCAGCAGCCTCCGCCCTAGCGGGGGGGAGCTGTTTTTT. Translating gives CASSLRPSGGELFF.

V gene TRBV30 combines with J gene TRBJ1-2; D uncertain. The CDR3 is 12 residues long. The germline V gene has CDR1 GTSNPN and CDR2 SVGIG (reference sequence). V dropped 0 bases and J dropped 8 bases, with 10 bases sitting between them. Written as DNA, the CDR3 is TGTGCCTGGAGTGTAATCCGAGTAGGCTACACCTTC. Translated: CAWSVIRVGYTF.

The chain recombines TRBV6-5 with TRBJ1-6; tentative D call: TRBD1 (6 bases). V gave up 7 bases and J gave up 7 bases, with 11 bases separating them. The CDR3 is made up of 13 amino acids. Germline V lookup: CDR1 MNHEY, CDR2 SVGAGI. The chain's CDR3 is CASTRTENSPLHF. The CDR3 DNA follows: TGTGCCAGCACGAGGACAGAGAATTCACCCCTCCACTTT.

The chain combines TRBV18 with TRBJ2-7; 10 positions match TRBD1. CDR1 KGHSH and CDR2 LQKENI come from the germline V gene. The CDR3 loop spans 14 amino acids. V trimming: 2 bases; J trimming: 2 bases; junction bases outside the gene matches: 0. The CDR3 coding sequence is TGTGCCAGCTCACCAGGGACAGGGGCCTACGAGCAGTACTTC. Protein: CASSPGTGAYEQYF.

This clone was observed a handful of times. This sequence joins TRBV6-6 and TRBJ2-5; 7 positions match TRBD2. Germline values: CDR1 MNHNY, CDR2 SVGAGI (reference sequence). The CDR3 contains 16 residues. Trimming at V came to 6 bases and at J to 2 bases, leaving 12 bases not matched to a gene. The CDR3 is CASSLHGGTTQETQYF. Here the CDR3 DNA reads TGTGCCAGCAGCCTCCATGGGGGGACTACACAAGAGACCCAGTACTTC.